A single sample is the source of the 12 T cell receptor beta chains below, sequenced in a study of blood T cells in healthy people across ages. Primed by a sample-barcoded 5' primer and a J-beta primer mix, a second PCR proceeded for 7 to 11 cycles. One entry per CDR3 protein results from TCRdb running MiXCR on the 5' RACE reads. This table has approximately 780,000 distinct CDR3 sequences, approximately 24% appearing once. The data also belong to a second study, concerning T cells of mothers and their children.

Material for sequencing was blood. The source is a boy between 5 and 17 years old in good health.

There are a few counts of this clonotype. The chain links TRBV10-3 to TRBJ1-2; D gene ambiguous. V lost 3 bases to trimming and J lost 7 bases, with 12 bases between them. Germline CDR1 reads ENHRY; CDR2 reads SYGVKD. The CDR3 is 13 residues long. The CDR3 loop reads CAISDVPSPGYTF. The CDR3 coding sequence is TGTGCCATCAGTGACGTCCCCTCTCCTGGCTACACCTTC.

This clonotype was observed a handful of times. The junction departs from the called germline gene at one end, perhaps through a read error. V and J are TRBV5-1 and TRBJ2-2; D might be TRBD1 or TRBD2, each matching 5 bases. Per germline, CDR1 SGHRS and CDR2 YFSETQ. The CDR3 length is 14 residues. The CDR3 nucleotides are TGCGCCAGCAGCTTGGCCGAGGGGACCGGGAAGCTGTTTTTT. It is translated as CASSLAEGTGKLFF. Complete variable domain (other parts from reference TRBV5-1 and TRBJ2-2): KAGVTQTPRYLIKTRGQQVTLSCSPISGHRSVSWYQQTPGQGLQFLFEYFSETQRNKGNFPGRFSGRQFSNSRSEMNVSTLELGDSALYLCASSLAEGTGKLFFGEGSRLTVL.

The genes are TRBV20-1 and TRBJ1-4; no clear D gene. This CDR3 spans 15 amino acids. Trimming pared 0 bases from V and 6 bases from J, leaving 14 bases between. Per germline, CDR1 DFQATT and CDR2 SNEGSKA (reference sequence). This chain's CDR3 is CSARDGRADDEKLFF. In DNA form, the CDR3 reads TGCAGTGCTAGAGATGGGCGCGCCGACGATGAAAAACTGTTTTTT.

V is TRBV5-1 and J is TRBJ2-1; 7 bases line up with TRBD1. CDR1 is SGHRS, CDR2 YFSETQ, per germline. The CDR3 has 14 amino acids. Unmatched junction bases numbered 5, after V lost 3 bases and J lost 5 bases. CDR3 DNA: TGCGCCAGCAGCTCCATCACAGGGGACAATGAGCAGTTCTTC. It is translated as CASSSITGDNEQFF.

This clonotype was detected a few times. The V gene is TRBV7-3, the J gene TRBJ2-5, with D unresolved. The DNA end is a closer match to TRBJ2-7, so the J assignment may be wrong. This CDR3 has 15 amino acids. The germline gives CDR1 SGHTA, CDR2 FQGTGA. The CDR3: CASSFATGPTYEQYF. The CDR3 DNA follows: TGTGCCAGCAGCTTCGCAACCGGGCCTACCTACGAGCAGTACTTC.

Regarding this clonotype: Lacking the conserved final phenylalanine or tryptophan, this CDR3 likely reflects a read error. The J gene is TRBJ2-7, the V gene TRBV5-1; unclear D gene. This CDR3 has 12 residues. Germline V lookup: CDR1 SGHRS, CDR2 YFSETQ. The V and J ends lost 4 bases and 3 bases respectively, with 8 bases between them. As DNA, the CDR3 is TGCGCCAGCAGCCCCTGGGGCTACGAGCAGTACCTC. Amino acid sequence: CASSPWGYEQYL.

J is TRBJ2-3 and V is TRBV10-3, with 10 bases aligning to TRBD2. With V trimmed by 7 bases and J by 2 bases, 9 bases remained unmatched. CDR3 length equals 16 residues. CDR1 and CDR2 (germline): ENHRY, SYGVKD. The CDR3 loop reads CAIKHVSGGPTDTQYF. The CDR3 nucleotides read TGTGCCATCAAGCACGTTAGCGGGGGGCCCACAGATACGCAGTATTTT.

As to this clonotype: One end of the junction does not line up with germline, which may come from a read error. The chain has TRBV28 and TRBJ2-7; maybe TRBD1 (7 bases). The CDR3 spans 17 residues. CDR1 and CDR2 (germline): MDHEN, SYDVKM. The DNA of the CDR3 is TGTGCCAGCAATTTACTAGCCCCACAGGGGATCGGCTACGAGCAGTACTTC. Amino acids: CASNLLAPQGIGYEQYF.

This chain joins TRBV20-1 and TRBJ1-4; 9 nucleotides align to TRBD1. V shed 5 bases and J 5 bases; nucleotides not matched to a gene: 9. Germline V gene lookup returns CDR1 DFQATT and CDR2 SNEGSKA (reference sequence). The CDR3 has 15 residues. The CDR3 here is CSAGGTGQGNEKLFF. Here the CDR3 DNA reads TGCAGTGCTGGGGGGACGGGACAGGGAAATGAAAAACTGTTTTTT.

The V and J genes are TRBV5-5 and TRBJ2-1; D gene ambiguous. Trimming took 1 base from V and 3 from J, leaving 11 bases between them. This CDR3 spans 15 amino acids. In germline, CDR1 is SGHKS, CDR2 YYEKEE (reference sequence). CDR3 residues: CASSLSGLSYNEQFF. The CDR3 coding sequence is TGTGCCAGCAGCTTGAGTGGCTTGAGCTACAATGAGCAGTTCTTC.

This clonotype has more than one count but fewer than ten. The gene calls are TRBV2 and TRBJ1-4, with no clear D. Germline V gene lookup returns CDR1 SNHLY and CDR2 FYNNEI. CDR3 length: 14 amino acids. The V gene lost 5 bases and the J gene lost 2 bases, with 9 bases spanning the gap. CDR3 residues: CASSIGSTNEKLFF. CDR3 sequence (DNA): TGTGCCAGCAGTATAGGGTCCACTAATGAAAAACTGTTTTTT.

This clonotype was seen a handful of times. The V and J genes are TRBV20-1 and TRBJ2-3, with 11 bases fitting TRBD1. Germline V gene lookup returns CDR1 DFQATT and CDR2 SNEGSKA (reference sequence). This CDR3 contains 15 residues. V shed 5 bases, J shed 3 bases, and the junction held 7 bases outside the gene matches. Written as DNA, the CDR3 is TGCAGTGCTCCAAGCTGGGACAGGGGGACAGATACGCAGTATTTT. Its protein is CSAPSWDRGTDTQYF.